What follows are 2 T cell receptor beta chains derived from one specimen sequenced in a study of cytomegalovirus exposure and HLA in healthy donors. The PCR contained 60 Vbeta and 13 Jbeta primers. Repertoires were generated with immunoSEQ multiplex PCR, while TCRdb's copy carries only in-frame clones and drops some. The profile covers 150,000 to 200,000 clones, with roughly 80% appearing a single time and under 1.5% taken by the ten largest. The sequencing sample was made of PBMCs. Receptor source: a man aged 45-65 years in good health and CMV-seropositive.

This chain links TRBV7-2 with TRBJ2-3; D perhaps matches TRBD2 (6 bases). Germline V gene lookup returns CDR1 SGHTA and CDR2 FQGNSA. With 4 bases removed from V and 3 bases from J, the gap between germline ends came to 17 bases. The CDR3 length is 16 residues. DNA of the CDR3: TGTGCCAGCAGCTCGTTCCGGGGCGGAGGGACAGATACGCAGTATTTT. Its translation: CASSSFRGGGTDTQYF.

The chain combines TRBV28 with TRBJ2-5; D call uncertain. V was pared by 6 bases and J by 7 bases, with 18 bases between. Germline V CDR1 and CDR2: MDHEN, SYDVKM. This CDR3 has 14 residues. This CDR3 reads CASSPPLPPGTQYF. CDR3 sequence (DNA): TGTGCCAGCAGCCCTCCCCTCCCCCCCGGGACCCAGTACTTC.